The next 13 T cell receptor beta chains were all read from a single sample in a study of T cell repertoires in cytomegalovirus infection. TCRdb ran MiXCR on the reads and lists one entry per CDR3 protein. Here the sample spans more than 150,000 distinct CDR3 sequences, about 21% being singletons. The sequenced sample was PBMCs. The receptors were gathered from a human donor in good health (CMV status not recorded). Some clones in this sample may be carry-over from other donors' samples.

The CDR3 protein is CASSSDEQYF. The CDR3 DNA sequence: TGTGCCAGCAGTTCGGACGAGCAGTACTTC. V gene TRBV28 combines with J gene TRBJ2-7; D not resolved. CDR3 length: 10 residues. Trimming stripped 4 bases from V and 5 bases from J, with 3 bases between. Germline V gives CDR1 MDHEN, CDR2 SYDVKM. Together with reference TRBV28 and TRBJ2-7, the CDR3 gives the full variable domain: DVKVTQSSRYLVKRTGEKVFLECVQDMDHENMFWYRQDPGLGLRLIYFSYDVKMKEKGDIPEGYSVSREKKERFSLILESASTNQTSMYLCASSSDEQYFGPGTRLTVT.

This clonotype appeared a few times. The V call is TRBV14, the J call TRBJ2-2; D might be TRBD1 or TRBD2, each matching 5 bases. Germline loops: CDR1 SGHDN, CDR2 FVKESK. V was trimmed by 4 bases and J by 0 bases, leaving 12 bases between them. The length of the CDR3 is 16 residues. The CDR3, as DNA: TGTGCCAGCAGCCTATGGACGGGACCGAACACCGGGGAGCTGTTTTTT. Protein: CASSLWTGPNTGELFF.

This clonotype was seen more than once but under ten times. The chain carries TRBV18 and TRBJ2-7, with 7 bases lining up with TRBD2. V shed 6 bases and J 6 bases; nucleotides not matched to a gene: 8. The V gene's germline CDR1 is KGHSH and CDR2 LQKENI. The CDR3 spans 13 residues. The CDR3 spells CASSPKGGGEQYF. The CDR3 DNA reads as TGTGCCAGCTCCCCCAAGGGCGGGGGCGAGCAGTACTTC.

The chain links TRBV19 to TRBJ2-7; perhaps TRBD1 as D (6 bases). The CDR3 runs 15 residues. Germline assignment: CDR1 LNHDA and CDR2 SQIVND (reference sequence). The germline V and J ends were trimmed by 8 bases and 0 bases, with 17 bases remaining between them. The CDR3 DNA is TGTGCCAGTCAAAATAACAGGGAGCACTCCTACGAGCAGTACTTC. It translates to CASQNNREHSYEQYF.

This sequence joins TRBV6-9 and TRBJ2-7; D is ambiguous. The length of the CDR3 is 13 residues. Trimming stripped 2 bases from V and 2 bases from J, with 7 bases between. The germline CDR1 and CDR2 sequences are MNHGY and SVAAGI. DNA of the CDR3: TGTGCCAGCAGTTATAGGATTCCCTACGAGCAGTACTTC. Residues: CASSYRIPYEQYF.

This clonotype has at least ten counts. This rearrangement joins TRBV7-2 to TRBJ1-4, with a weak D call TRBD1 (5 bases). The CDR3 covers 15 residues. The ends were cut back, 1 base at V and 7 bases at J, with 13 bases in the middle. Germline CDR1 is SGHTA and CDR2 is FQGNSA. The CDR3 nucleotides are TGTGCCAGCAGCTTAGACGGTGGGGCGATTGAAAAACTGTTTTTT. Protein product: CASSLDGGAIEKLFF.

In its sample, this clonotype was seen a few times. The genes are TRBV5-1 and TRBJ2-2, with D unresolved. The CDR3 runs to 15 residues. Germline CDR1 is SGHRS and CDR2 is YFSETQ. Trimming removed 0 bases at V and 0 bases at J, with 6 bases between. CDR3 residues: CASSLESANTGELFF. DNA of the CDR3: TGCGCCAGCAGCTTGGAGAGCGCGAACACCGGGGAGCTGTTTTTT.

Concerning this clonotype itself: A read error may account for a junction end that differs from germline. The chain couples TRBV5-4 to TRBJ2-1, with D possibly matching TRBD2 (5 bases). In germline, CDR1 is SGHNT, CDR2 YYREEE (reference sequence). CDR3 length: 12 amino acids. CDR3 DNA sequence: TGTGCCAGTAGCTGGACTGGTAATGAGCAGTTCTTC. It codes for CASSWTGNEQFF.

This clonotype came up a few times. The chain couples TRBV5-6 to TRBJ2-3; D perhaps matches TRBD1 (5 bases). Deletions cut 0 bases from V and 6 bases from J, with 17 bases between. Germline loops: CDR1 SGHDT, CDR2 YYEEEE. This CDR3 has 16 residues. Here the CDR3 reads CASSLDFGHSRDTQYF. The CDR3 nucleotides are TGTGCCAGCAGCTTGGATTTTGGACACTCTCGGGATACGCAGTATTTT.

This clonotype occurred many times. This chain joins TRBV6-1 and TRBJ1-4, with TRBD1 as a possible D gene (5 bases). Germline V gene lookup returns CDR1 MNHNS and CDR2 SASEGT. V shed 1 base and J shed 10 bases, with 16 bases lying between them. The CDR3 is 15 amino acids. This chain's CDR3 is CASSEEIGALVKLFF. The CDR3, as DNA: TGTGCCAGCAGTGAAGAAATAGGGGCCCTGGTAAAACTGTTTTTT.

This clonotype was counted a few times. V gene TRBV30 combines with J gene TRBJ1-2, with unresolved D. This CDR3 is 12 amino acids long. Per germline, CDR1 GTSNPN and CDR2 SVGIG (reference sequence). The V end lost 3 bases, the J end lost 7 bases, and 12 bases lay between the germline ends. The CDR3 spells CAWSAGVGGYTF. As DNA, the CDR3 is TGTGCCTGGAGCGCCGGGGTTGGTGGCTACACCTTC.

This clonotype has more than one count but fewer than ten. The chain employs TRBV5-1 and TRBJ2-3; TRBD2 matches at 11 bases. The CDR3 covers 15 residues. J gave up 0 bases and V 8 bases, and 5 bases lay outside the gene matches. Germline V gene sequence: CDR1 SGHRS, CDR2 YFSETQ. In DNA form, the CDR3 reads TGCGCCAGTACTAGCGGGGGCCGCAGCACAGATACGCAGTATTTT. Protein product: CASTSGGRSTDTQYF.

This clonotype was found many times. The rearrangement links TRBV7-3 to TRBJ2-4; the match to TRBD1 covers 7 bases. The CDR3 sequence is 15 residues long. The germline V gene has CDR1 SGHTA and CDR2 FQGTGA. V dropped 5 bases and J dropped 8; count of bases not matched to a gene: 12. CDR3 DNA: TGTGCCAGCAGCGCCCGACAGGGAAGGTTAGACATTCAGTACTTC. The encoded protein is CASSARQGRLDIQYF.